Listed below are T cell receptor beta chains from one sample, sequenced in a study of blood T cell repertoires in COVID-19. Sequencing used immunoSEQ multiplex PCR; TCRdb keeps in-frame clones, though not all of them. This repertoire shows tens of thousands of clones, approximately 90% found once; its top ten account for approximately 6.7%. Sequencing used peripheral blood. These receptors all stem from a woman older than 75 with active COVID-19. The CDR3 runs from the conserved cysteine through the conserved F or W. A D gene is named only where the DNA matches it firmly. The size field is filled for only some rows; it gives once, few, many or a size class.

J gene,clone size,V gene,D gene,CDR3 protein,CDR3 DNA
TRBJ1-4,.,TRBV19,.,CASSIGGGSELFF,TGTGCCAGTAGTATAGGTGGGGGCTCGGAACTGTTTTTT
TRBJ2-7,.,TRBV3-1/TRBV3-2,TRBD2,CASSRSLAGDEEQYF,TGTGCCAGCAGCCGCTCACTAGCGGGAGATGAGGAGCAGTACTTC
TRBJ2-2,.,TRBV28,TRBD1,CASKRTGNTGELFF,TGTGCCAGCAAGAGGACAGGGAACACCGGGGAGCTGTTTTTT
TRBJ1-1,few,TRBV6-4,.,CASRLDNSNTEAFF,TGTGCCAGCAGACTGGACAACTCGAACACTGAAGCTTTCTTT
TRBJ2-6,.,TRBV19,TRBD1,CASSHRGPSGANVLTF,TGTGCCAGTTCTCACAGGGGCCCAAGTGGGGCCAACGTCCTGACTTTC
TRBJ1-4,.,TRBV28,.,CASRSGANEKLFF,TGTGCCAGCAGATCCGGGGCTAATGAAAAACTGTTTTTT
TRBJ2-5,once,TRBV21-1,.,CARDYRDRVVETQYF,TGTGCCAGAGATTACCGGGACAGGGTGGTTGAGACCCAGTACTTC
TRBJ1-5,.,TRBV28,.,CASSPVGRGRRRPQHF,TGTGCCAGCAGTCCCGTCGGCAGGGGAAGGAGGCGGCCCCAGCATTTT
TRBJ2-3,.,TRBV9,.,CASSVSHADTQYF,TGTGCCAGCAGCGTATCCCACGCGGATACGCAGTATTTT
TRBJ2-1,.,TRBV10-3,.,CAISESNRDNEQFF,TGTGCCATCAGTGAGTCGAATCGCGACAATGAGCAGTTCTTC
TRBJ2-3,.,TRBV2,.,CASSVAPDGGTQYF,TGTGCCAGCAGTGTAGCCCCTGATGGAGGTACGCAGTATTTT